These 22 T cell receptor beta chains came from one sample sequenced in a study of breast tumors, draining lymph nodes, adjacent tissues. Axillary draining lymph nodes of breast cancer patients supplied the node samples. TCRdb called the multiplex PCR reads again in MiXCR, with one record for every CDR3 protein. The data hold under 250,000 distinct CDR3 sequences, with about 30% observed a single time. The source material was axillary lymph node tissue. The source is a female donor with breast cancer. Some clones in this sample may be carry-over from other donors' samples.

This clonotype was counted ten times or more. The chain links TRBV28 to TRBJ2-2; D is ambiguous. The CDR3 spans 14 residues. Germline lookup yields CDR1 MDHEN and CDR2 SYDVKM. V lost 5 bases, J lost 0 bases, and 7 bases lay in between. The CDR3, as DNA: TGTGCCAGCAGTCGCGCTACGAACACCGGGGAGCTGTTTTTT. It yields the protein CASSRATNTGELFF.

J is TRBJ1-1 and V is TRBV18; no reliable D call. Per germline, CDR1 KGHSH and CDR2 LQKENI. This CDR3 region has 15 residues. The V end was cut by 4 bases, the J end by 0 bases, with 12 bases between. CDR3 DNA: TGTGCCAGCTCACTCCGACGGCGATTGAACACTGAAGCTTTCTTT. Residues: CASSLRRRLNTEAFF.

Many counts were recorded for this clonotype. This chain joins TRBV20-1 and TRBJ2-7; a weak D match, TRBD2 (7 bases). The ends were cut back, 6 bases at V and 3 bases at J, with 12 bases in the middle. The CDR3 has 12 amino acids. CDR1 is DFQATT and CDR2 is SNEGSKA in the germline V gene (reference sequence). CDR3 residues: CSAEGGGYEQYF. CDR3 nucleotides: TGCAGTGCCGAAGGGGGGGGCTACGAGCAGTACTTC.

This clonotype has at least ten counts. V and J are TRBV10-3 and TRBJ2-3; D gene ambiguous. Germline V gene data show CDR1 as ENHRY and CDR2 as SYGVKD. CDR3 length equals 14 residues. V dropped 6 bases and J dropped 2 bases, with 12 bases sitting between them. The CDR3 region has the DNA TGTGCCATCAGGAGTTCAGATATCACAGATACGCAGTATTTT. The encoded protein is CAIRSSDITDTQYF.

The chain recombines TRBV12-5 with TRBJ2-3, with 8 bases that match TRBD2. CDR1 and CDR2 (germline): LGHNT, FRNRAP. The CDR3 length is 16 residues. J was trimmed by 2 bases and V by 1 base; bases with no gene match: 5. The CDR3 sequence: CASGLGLARHTDTQYF. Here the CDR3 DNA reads TGTGCTAGTGGTTTGGGACTAGCGCGACACACAGATACGCAGTATTTT.

The CDR3, as DNA: TGTGCCAGCAGCGTTAGACAGGGGAACGGCTCACCCCTCCACTTT. This codes for CASSVRQGNGSPLHF. The chain links TRBV9 to TRBJ1-6; TRBD1 aligns across 8 bases. This CDR3 is built from 15 residues. Germline CDR1 SGDLS, CDR2 YYNGEE. The V and J ends lost 2 bases and 10 bases, in that order; junction bases with no gene match: 8.

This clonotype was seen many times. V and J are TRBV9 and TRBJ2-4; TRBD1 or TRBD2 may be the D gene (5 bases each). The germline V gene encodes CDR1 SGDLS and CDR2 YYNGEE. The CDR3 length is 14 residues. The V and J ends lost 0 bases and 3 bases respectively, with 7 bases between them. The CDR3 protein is CASSVGGVKNIQYF. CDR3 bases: TGTGCCAGCAGCGTAGGAGGGGTCAAAAACATTCAGTACTTC.

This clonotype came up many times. The CDR3 reads CASSIDRGGYEQYF. CDR3 sequence (DNA): TGTGCCAGCAGCATTGACAGGGGCGGGTACGAGCAGTACTTC. The chain combines TRBV7-2 with TRBJ2-7; 8 nucleotides line up with TRBD1. Germline loops: CDR1 SGHTA, CDR2 FQGNSA. Trimming removed 5 bases from V and 4 bases from J; junction bases left unmatched: 7. This CDR3 is built from 14 residues.

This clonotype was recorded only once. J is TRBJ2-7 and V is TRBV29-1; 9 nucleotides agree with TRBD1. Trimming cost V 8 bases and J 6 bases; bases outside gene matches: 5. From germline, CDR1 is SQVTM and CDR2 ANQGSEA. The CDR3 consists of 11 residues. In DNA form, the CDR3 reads TGCAGCTGGGGGACAGGGACCGAGCAGTACTTC. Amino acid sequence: CSWGTGTEQYF.

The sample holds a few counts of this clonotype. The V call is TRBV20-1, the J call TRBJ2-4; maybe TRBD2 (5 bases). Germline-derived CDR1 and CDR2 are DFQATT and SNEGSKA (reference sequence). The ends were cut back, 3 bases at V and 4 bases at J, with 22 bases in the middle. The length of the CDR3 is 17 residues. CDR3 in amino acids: CSASKTIHHPRKNIQYF. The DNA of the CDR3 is TGCAGTGCTAGTAAGACTATCCATCATCCAAGGAAAAACATTCAGTACTTC.

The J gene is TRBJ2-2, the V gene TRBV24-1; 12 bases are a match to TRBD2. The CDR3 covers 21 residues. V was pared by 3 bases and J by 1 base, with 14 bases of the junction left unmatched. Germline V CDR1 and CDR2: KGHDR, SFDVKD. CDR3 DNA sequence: TGTGCCACCAGTGATCCCCCTAGCGGGAGGGGCGGGATAATGAACACCGGGGAGCTGTTTTTT. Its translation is CATSDPPSGRGGIMNTGELFF.

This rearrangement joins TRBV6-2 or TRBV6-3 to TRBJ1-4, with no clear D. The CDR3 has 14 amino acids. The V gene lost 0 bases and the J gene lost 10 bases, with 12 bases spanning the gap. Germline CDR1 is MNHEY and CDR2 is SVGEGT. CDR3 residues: CASSYSSGMGKLFF. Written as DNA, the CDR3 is TGTGCCAGCAGTTACTCTAGCGGGATGGGAAAACTGTTTTTT.

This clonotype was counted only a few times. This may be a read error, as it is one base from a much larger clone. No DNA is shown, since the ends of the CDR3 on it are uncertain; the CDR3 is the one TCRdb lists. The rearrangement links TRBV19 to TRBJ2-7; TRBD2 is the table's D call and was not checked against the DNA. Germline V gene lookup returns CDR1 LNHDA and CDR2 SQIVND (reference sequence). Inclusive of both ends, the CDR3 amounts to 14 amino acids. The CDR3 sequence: CASSVASGSNEQHF.

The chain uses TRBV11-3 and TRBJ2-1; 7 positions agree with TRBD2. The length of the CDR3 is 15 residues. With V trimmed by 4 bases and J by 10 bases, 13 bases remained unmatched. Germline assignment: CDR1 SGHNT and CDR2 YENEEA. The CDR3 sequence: CASSSGLGASSEQFF. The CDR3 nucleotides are TGTGCCAGCAGCTCCGGACTAGGGGCGTCGTCCGAGCAGTTCTTC.

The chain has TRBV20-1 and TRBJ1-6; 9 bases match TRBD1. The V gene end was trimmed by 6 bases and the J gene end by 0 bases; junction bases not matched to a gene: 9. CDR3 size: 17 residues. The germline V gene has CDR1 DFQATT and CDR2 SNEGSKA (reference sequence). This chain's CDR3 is CSADRTGASSYNSPLHF. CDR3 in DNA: TGCAGTGCCGACAGGACAGGGGCGAGCTCCTATAATTCACCCCTCCACTTT.

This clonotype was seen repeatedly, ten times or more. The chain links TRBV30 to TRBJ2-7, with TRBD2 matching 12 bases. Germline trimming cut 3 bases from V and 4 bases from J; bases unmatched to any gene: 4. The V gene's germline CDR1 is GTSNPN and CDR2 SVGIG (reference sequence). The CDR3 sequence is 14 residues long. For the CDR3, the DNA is TGTGCCTGGAGAGGGACTAGCGGGTCGTACGAGCAGTACTTC. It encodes CAWRGTSGSYEQYF.

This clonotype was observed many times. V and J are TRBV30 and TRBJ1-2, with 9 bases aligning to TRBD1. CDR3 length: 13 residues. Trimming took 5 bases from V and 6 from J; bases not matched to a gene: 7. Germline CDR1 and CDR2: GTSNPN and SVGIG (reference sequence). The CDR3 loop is CAWSRGQGDGYTF. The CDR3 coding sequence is TGTGCCTGGTCCCGGGGACAGGGTGATGGCTACACCTTC.

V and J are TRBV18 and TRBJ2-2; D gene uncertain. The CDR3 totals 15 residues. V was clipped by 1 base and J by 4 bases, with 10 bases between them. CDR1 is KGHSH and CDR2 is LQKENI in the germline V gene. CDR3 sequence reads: CASSPRPGGTGELFF. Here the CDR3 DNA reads TGTGCCAGCTCACCACGGCCGGGCGGCACCGGGGAGCTGTTTTTT.

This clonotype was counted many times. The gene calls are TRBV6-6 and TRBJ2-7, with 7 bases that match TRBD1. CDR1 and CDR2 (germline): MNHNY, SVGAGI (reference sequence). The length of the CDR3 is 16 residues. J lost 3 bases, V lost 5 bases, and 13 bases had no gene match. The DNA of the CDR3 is TGTGCCAGCAGTACCCAGAGTCGACAGGGCCACTACGAGCAGTACTTC. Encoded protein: CASSTQSRQGHYEQYF.

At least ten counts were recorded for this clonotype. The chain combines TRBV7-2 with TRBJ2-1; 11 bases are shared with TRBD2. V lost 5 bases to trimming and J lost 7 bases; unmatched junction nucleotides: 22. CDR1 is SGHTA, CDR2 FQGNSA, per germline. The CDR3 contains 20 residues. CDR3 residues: CASSGRVLAGEVVRRNEQFF. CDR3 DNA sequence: TGTGCCAGCAGCGGAAGGGTACTAGCGGGAGAAGTAGTAAGGAGGAATGAGCAGTTCTTC.

CDR3 nucleotides: TGCAGCTTACCTGGAAACACCATATATTTT. This sequence encodes CSLPGNTIYF. This chain connects TRBV29-1 to TRBJ1-3; no firm D call. V lost 8 bases and J lost 2, with 4 bases in between. This CDR3 spans 10 amino acids. In germline, CDR1 is SQVTM, CDR2 ANQGSEA.

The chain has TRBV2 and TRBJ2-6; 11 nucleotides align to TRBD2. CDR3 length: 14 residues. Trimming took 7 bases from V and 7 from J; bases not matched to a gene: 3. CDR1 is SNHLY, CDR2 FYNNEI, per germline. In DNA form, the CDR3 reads TGTGCCAGCAAAAGACTAGCGGGAGCCAACGTCCTGACTTTC. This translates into CASKRLAGANVLTF.